One sample yielded the 16 T cell receptor beta chains listed below, sequenced in a study of blood T cell repertoires in COVID-19. TCRdb keeps only in-frame clones here, not all; method: immunoSEQ multiplex PCR. The sample includes about 200,000 clones, 84% of them seen just once. Sequenced sample: peripheral blood. The origin of the receptors is a human donor in a cohort sampled during active COVID-19.

This clone was found once. The chain uses TRBV9 and TRBJ2-3; D unresolved. CDR1 is SGDLS and CDR2 is YYNGEE in the germline V gene. The CDR3 totals 14 residues. V lost 4 bases and J 6 bases, leaving 15 bases between the germline ends. CDR3 sequence: CASSSSLSLDTQYF. The CDR3, as DNA: TGTGCCAGCAGCTCCTCTTTGTCCTTGGATACGCAGTATTTT.

The rearrangement joins TRBV5-1 to TRBJ2-7; D unclear. V lost 2 bases, J lost 2 bases, and 8 bases lay in between. The CDR3 contains 13 residues. Germline V gene sequence: CDR1 SGHRS, CDR2 YFSETQ. The DNA of the CDR3 is TGCGCCAGCAGCTTCACAGATACCTACGAGCAGTACTTC. Translating gives CASSFTDTYEQYF.

This sequence joins TRBV6-5 and TRBJ2-1; 9 positions agree with TRBD2. With V trimmed by 6 bases and J by 7 bases, 10 bases remained unmatched. Germline CDR1 and CDR2: MNHEY and SVGAGI. The CDR3 is made up of 15 amino acids. The CDR3 DNA is TGTGCCAGCAGGGCCCTTAGCGGGAGAGGTAATGAGCAGTTCTTC. Protein product: CASRALSGRGNEQFF.

V gene TRBV10-2 combines with J gene TRBJ2-7, with TRBD1 matching 7 bases. Germline trimming cut 8 bases from V and 5 bases from J; bases unmatched to any gene: 6. Germline CDR1 is WSHSY and CDR2 is SAAADI. The CDR3 covers 12 residues. The CDR3 coding sequence is TGCGCCAGCGTCGAACAGGGGAACGAGCAGTACTTC. It codes for CASVEQGNEQYF.

The V gene is TRBV18, the J gene TRBJ2-2, with TRBD2 matching 12 bases. V trimming: 3 bases; J trimming: 5 bases; junction bases outside the gene matches: 1. The CDR3 has 15 amino acids. Looked up from germline, CDR1 is KGHSH and CDR2 is LQKENI. This CDR3 reads CASSPGLAGTGELFF. CDR3 DNA sequence: TGTGCCAGCTCACCGGGACTAGCGGGTACCGGGGAGCTGTTTTTT.

The chain combines TRBV4-1 with TRBJ1-5, with D possibly being TRBD1 (5 bases). The CDR3 spans 15 residues. The germline gives CDR1 MGHRA, CDR2 YSYEKL. V was pared by 3 bases and J by 1 base, with 10 bases between. Written as DNA, the CDR3 is TGCGCCAGCAGCCAGGGGGGGGGAAGCAATCAGCCCCAGCATTTT. Translation gives CASSQGGGSNQPQHF.

This clone was observed a single time. The genes are TRBV19 and TRBJ2-7; D is undetermined. The germline CDR1 and CDR2 sequences are LNHDA and SQIVND (reference sequence). V lost 1 base and J lost 2, with 15 bases in between. The CDR3 has 16 amino acids. The CDR3 region is CASSIGGKRSTYEQYF. CDR3 in DNA: TGTGCCAGTAGTATAGGCGGCAAACGGTCAACCTACGAGCAGTACTTC.

V gene TRBV19 combines with J gene TRBJ2-3, with 9 bases that match TRBD2. CDR1 LNHDA and CDR2 SQIVND come from the germline V gene (reference sequence). The CDR3 is made up of 18 amino acids. The V segment lost 0 bases and the J segment 2 bases; nucleotides outside the gene matches: 9. As DNA, the CDR3 is TGTGCCAGTAGTATAGATCAACTAGCGGGCGGATACACAGATACGCAGTATTTT. Translated, it gives CASSIDQLAGGYTDTQYF.

The rearrangement uses TRBV24-1 and TRBJ2-1; no clear D gene. Trimming shortened V by 4 bases and J by 3 bases, and 12 bases separated the two germline ends. Per the germline V gene, CDR1 is KGHDR and CDR2 is SFDVKD. This CDR3 has 15 residues. CDR3 sequence: CATSDPQKVYNEQFF. The CDR3 nucleotides are TGTGCCACCAGTGACCCGCAGAAAGTCTACAATGAGCAGTTCTTC.

V gene TRBV15 combines with J gene TRBJ1-2; unclear D gene. CDR3 size: 15 residues. V lost 0 bases, J lost 5 bases, and 13 bases lay in between. Germline V lookup: CDR1 LNHNV, CDR2 YYDKDF (reference sequence). CDR3 protein: CATSRDIPHSYGYTF. The CDR3 DNA sequence: TGTGCCACCAGCAGAGATATCCCTCATAGTTATGGCTACACCTTC.

The rearrangement uses TRBV4-1 and TRBJ2-1, with TRBD2 as a possible D gene (6 bases). Trimming pared 1 base from V and 0 bases from J, leaving 16 bases between. This CDR3 contains 18 residues. Germline values: CDR1 MGHRA, CDR2 YSYEKL. CDR3 DNA: TGCGCCAGCAGCCAAGGACTACCTAGCGCCGGCTCCTACAATGAGCAGTTCTTC. The encoded protein is CASSQGLPSAGSYNEQFF.

The table lists this clone with a count of one. The chain uses TRBV11-3 and TRBJ2-1, with 8 nucleotides matching TRBD2. This CDR3 contains 19 residues. Germline loops: CDR1 SGHNT, CDR2 YENEEA. V was clipped by 5 bases and J by 0 bases; unmatched bases: 15. CDR3 amino acids: CASSPGGAGVLSSYNEQFF. CDR3 coding DNA: TGTGCCAGCAGCCCCGGTGGAGCGGGAGTCCTTAGCTCCTACAATGAGCAGTTCTTC.

The chain has TRBV5-5 and TRBJ1-4, with D hard to call. The length of the CDR3 is 17 residues. From germline, CDR1 is SGHKS and CDR2 YYEKEE (reference sequence). V dropped 4 bases and J dropped 8 bases, with 24 bases sitting between them. CDR3 protein: CASSPHGKNAGGEKLFF. CDR3 in DNA: TGTGCCAGCAGCCCCCATGGGAAGAATGCCGGAGGAGAAAAACTGTTTTTT.

This clone has only one observation. The genes are TRBV6-5 and TRBJ2-5, with a weak D call TRBD2 (6 bases). CDR1 and CDR2 from the germline V gene are MNHEY and SVGAGI. This CDR3 has 13 amino acids. V was trimmed by 6 bases and J by 9 bases, leaving 17 bases between them. The DNA for the CDR3 is TGTGCCAGCAGCCCCGCGGGGATTCGGGCCCAGTACTTC. It yields the protein CASSPAGIRAQYF.

This clone has only a few counts. The chain carries TRBV2 and TRBJ1-1; D is ambiguous. V lost 7 bases, J lost 0 bases, and 12 bases lay in between. The CDR3 length is 14 residues. In germline, CDR1 is SNHLY, CDR2 FYNNEI. Written as DNA, the CDR3 is TGTGCCAGCACCGAGGGCAGGCTGAACACTGAAGCTTTCTTT. Encoded protein: CASTEGRLNTEAFF.

V gene TRBV11-2 combines with J gene TRBJ2-2, with 7 nucleotides matching TRBD2. The CDR3 extends over 14 amino acids. With 5 bases clipped from V and 4 bases from J, the junction kept 4 bases outside the gene matches. Germline V gene data show CDR1 as SGHAT and CDR2 as FQNNGV. The CDR3 nucleotides are TGTGCCAGCAGCCCCACGGGGGGCACCGGGGAGCTGTTTTTT. The encoded protein is CASSPTGGTGELFF.